One and the same sample provided the 27 T cell receptor beta chains below, sequenced in a study of control samples from healthy donors and cancer patients. Profiling relied on immunoSEQ multiplex PCR, and the TCRdb table lists in-frame clones only, not all of them. The sample has 75,000 to 95,000 clones; 80% to 95% are singletons. The sample was blood. Every receptor here comes from a woman younger than 45 in good health.

This chain's CDR3 is CASSLSTDTQYF. DNA for the CDR3: TGTGCCAGCAGTCTCAGCACAGATACGCAGTATTTT. This chain joins TRBV12-3 or TRBV12-4 and TRBJ2-3; D call uncertain. The CDR3 loop spans 12 amino acids. V was shortened by 5 bases and J by 0 bases, with 3 bases between the two germline ends.

The rearrangement uses TRBV4-1 and TRBJ1-5; D is unresolved. The CDR3 totals 15 residues. V shed 4 bases and J shed 7 bases, with 17 bases lying between them. Germline V gives CDR1 MGHRA, CDR2 YSYEKL. CDR3 sequence: CASSPPDRGLQPQHF. As DNA, the CDR3 is TGCGCCAGCAGCCCTCCTGACCGGGGTCTCCAGCCCCAGCATTTT.

This clone has a single count. V is TRBV19 and J is TRBJ1-3; D is unresolved. With 3 bases removed from V and 2 bases from J, the gap between germline ends came to 11 bases. The CDR3 has 15 residues. Germline V gives CDR1 LNHDA, CDR2 SQIVND (reference sequence). Here the CDR3 reads CASSIRVRPGNTIYF. CDR3 nucleotide sequence: TGTGCCAGTAGTATTCGGGTGAGACCTGGAAACACCATATATTTT.

The chain combines TRBV7-3 with TRBJ1-1; TRBD1 aligns across 7 bases. CDR3 size: 15 residues. Germline trimming cut 5 bases from V and 3 bases from J; bases unmatched to any gene: 9. Germline V gives CDR1 SGHTA, CDR2 FQGTGA. This CDR3 reads CASSPLDRADTEAFF. DNA of the CDR3: TGTGCCAGCAGCCCCCTTGACAGGGCCGACACTGAAGCTTTCTTT.

This chain uses TRBV15 with TRBJ1-2, with D possibly matching TRBD1 (6 bases). V lost 5 bases and J lost 4, with 23 bases in between. The germline V gene has CDR1 LNHNV and CDR2 YYDKDF (reference sequence). The CDR3 loop spans 17 amino acids. The CDR3: CATSRPNVQGQIYGYTF. The DNA of the CDR3 is TGTGCCACCAGCCGCCCGAATGTTCAGGGGCAGATCTATGGCTACACCTTC. Combining the CDR3 with reference TRBV15 and TRBJ1-2 gives the whole variable domain DAMVIQNPRYQVTQFGKPVTLSCSQTLNHNVMYWYQQKSSQAPKLLFHYYDKDFNNEADTPDNFQSRRPNTSFCFLDIRSPGLGDTAMYLCATSRPNVQGQIYGYTFGSGTRLTVV.

The chain carries TRBV6-5 and TRBJ1-5; D might be TRBD1 (6 bases). The CDR3 has 12 amino acids. With 6 bases removed from V and 9 bases from J, the gap between germline ends came to 12 bases. Per the germline V gene, CDR1 is MNHEY and CDR2 is SVGAGI. The CDR3 protein is CASRVQQGPQHF. In nucleotides, the CDR3 is TGTGCCAGCAGAGTACAACAGGGGCCCCAGCATTTT.

J is TRBJ2-3 and V is TRBV11-3; D perhaps matches TRBD1 (6 bases). Trimming removed 8 bases from V and 2 bases from J, with 14 bases in between. The CDR3 totals 14 residues. From germline, CDR1 is SGHNT and CDR2 YENEEA. The CDR3 coding sequence is TGTGCCAGCGCACAGGGTATTGTCACAGATACGCAGTATTTT. It translates to CASAQGIVTDTQYF.

The V gene is TRBV19, the J gene TRBJ2-6, with 11 bases that match TRBD1. CDR3 length equals 16 residues. With 5 bases clipped from V and 2 bases from J, the junction kept 2 bases outside the gene matches. Germline V gene data show CDR1 as LNHDA and CDR2 as SQIVND (reference sequence). The DNA of the CDR3 is TGTGCCAGTAGTGGGGGACAGGGGGCTGGGGCCAACGTCCTGACTTTC. Its protein product is CASSGGQGAGANVLTF.

The chain employs TRBV7-2 and TRBJ1-1; no reliable D call. The length of the CDR3 is 13 residues. V was shortened by 8 bases and J by 6 bases, with 16 bases between the two germline ends. Germline loops: CDR1 SGHTA, CDR2 FQGNSA. This CDR3 is CASRKGPRPEAFF. CDR3 DNA: TGTGCCAGCCGAAAGGGTCCCCGACCTGAAGCTTTCTTT. Full variable domain (missing parts from reference TRBV7-2 and TRBJ1-1): GAGVSQSPSNKVTEKGKDVELRCDPISGHTALYWYRQSLGQGLEFLIYFQGNSAPDKSGLPSDRFSAERTGGSVSTLTIQRTQQEDSAVYLCASRKGPRPEAFFGQGTRLTVV.

The CDR3 here is CASSLWDTEAFF. The CDR3, as DNA: TGTGCCAGCAGTTTATGGGACACTGAAGCTTTCTTT. J is TRBJ1-1 and V is TRBV28; no definite D call. CDR1 and CDR2 (germline): MDHEN, SYDVKM. Trimming left V 0 bases short and J 3 bases short, with 2 bases between. The CDR3 spans 12 residues.

This clone has just one count. V and J are TRBV6-5 and TRBJ1-1, with 7 bases matching TRBD1. This CDR3 region has 12 residues. CDR1 and CDR2 (germline): MNHEY, SVGAGI. Unmatched junction bases numbered 12, after V lost 7 bases and J lost 13 bases. The CDR3 region is CASTLTDRSVFF. In DNA form, the CDR3 reads TGTGCCAGCACCCTTACGGACAGGTCTGTTTTCTTT.

This chain connects TRBV11-2 to TRBJ1-1; D possibly corresponds to TRBD1 (5 bases). Trimming removed 4 bases from V and 2 bases from J, with 17 bases in between. Germline V CDR1 and CDR2: SGHAT, FQNNGV. This CDR3 comprises 16 residues. The CDR3 region is CASSSLLGTGNTEAFF. The CDR3 coding sequence is TGTGCCAGCAGCTCCCTTTTAGGGACGGGTAACACTGAAGCTTTCTTT.

The chain uses TRBV5-1 and TRBJ1-1; TRBD1 might be the D (6 bases). The germline gives CDR1 SGHRS, CDR2 YFSETQ. Trimming left V 4 bases short and J 0 bases short, with 16 bases between. This CDR3 comprises 16 residues. The CDR3 here is CASSLPRGGLNTEAFF. CDR3 DNA: TGCGCCAGCAGCCTCCCGAGGGGGGGATTGAACACTGAAGCTTTCTTT.

The chain is built from TRBV24-1 and TRBJ1-2; D is possibly TRBD1 (5 bases). Per germline, CDR1 KGHDR and CDR2 SFDVKD. The V end was cut by 2 bases, the J end by 0 bases, with 6 bases between. The CDR3 loop spans 14 amino acids. Written as DNA, the CDR3 is TGTGCCACCAGTGATTGGGGGTCTAACTATGGCTACACCTTC. It codes for CATSDWGSNYGYTF.

The V gene is TRBV18, the J gene TRBJ1-5, with TRBD1 as a possible D gene (5 bases). This CDR3 region has 17 residues. In germline, CDR1 is KGHSH, CDR2 LQKENI. V shed 1 base and J shed 5 bases, with 18 bases lying between them. Written as DNA, the CDR3 is TGTGCCAGCTCACCACGTCGGAATCAGGGATGGGATCAGCCCCAGCATTTT. Translated: CASSPRRNQGWDQPQHF. The full variable domain, completed using reference TRBV18 and TRBJ1-5, is NAGVMQNPRHLVRRRGQEARLRCSPMKGHSHVYWYRQLPEEGLKFMVYLQKENIIDESGMPKERFSAEFPKEGPSILRIQQVVRGDSAAYFCASSPRRNQGWDQPQHFGDGTRLSIL.

J is TRBJ1-6 and V is TRBV10-1; D is undetermined. CDR1 is WNHNN, CDR2 SYGVQD, per germline (reference sequence). The CDR3 is 14 residues long. V lost 2 bases and J lost 8, with 10 bases in between. The CDR3 DNA is TGCGCCAGCAGTGAGGGGAGCGGATATTCACCCCTCCACTTT. Its translation: CASSEGSGYSPLHF.

V usage is TRBV5-1 and J usage is TRBJ1-1; TRBD1 might be the D (5 bases). V lost 3 bases to trimming and J lost 5 bases, with 17 bases between them. The CDR3 runs to 15 residues. In germline, CDR1 is SGHRS, CDR2 YFSETQ. The CDR3 nucleotides read TGCGCCAGCAGCTGGGCCATAGGGGTAGGAACTGAAGCTTTCTTT. Translated: CASSWAIGVGTEAFF.

This rearrangement joins TRBV7-9 to TRBJ2-1, with D hard to call. Trimming took 1 base from V and 9 from J, leaving 7 bases between them. The CDR3 is 12 residues long. CDR1 SEHNR and CDR2 FQNEAQ come from the germline V gene (reference sequence). The CDR3 sequence: CASSLGKGEQFF. CDR3 nucleotides: TGTGCCAGCAGCTTAGGCAAGGGTGAGCAGTTCTTC.

The table lists this clone with a count of one. The chain is built from TRBV5-1 and TRBJ1-6; D is ambiguous. V lost 0 bases and J 6 bases, leaving 7 bases between the germline ends. Germline V lookup: CDR1 SGHRS, CDR2 YFSETQ. The CDR3 extends over 14 amino acids. DNA for the CDR3: TGCGCCAGCAGCTTGGACAAGACTAATTCACCCCTCCACTTT. It specifies CASSLDKTNSPLHF.

V gene TRBV2 combines with J gene TRBJ2-1; 9 bases match TRBD2. The CDR3 totals 16 residues. CDR1 and CDR2 from the germline V gene are SNHLY and FYNNEI. With V trimmed by 7 bases and J by 7 bases, 14 bases remained unmatched. Here the CDR3 DNA reads TGTGCCAGCAAATTACAGGGGACTAGCTCTTTTAATGAGCAGTTCTTC. As protein: CASKLQGTSSFNEQFF.

The chain is built from TRBV6-6 and TRBJ2-5; D uncertain. Between the trimmed V and J ends, which lost 5 bases and 1 base, there was a span of 11 bases. Germline values: CDR1 MNHNY, CDR2 SVGAGI (reference sequence). The CDR3 runs to 14 residues. CDR3 nucleotides: TGTGCCAGCAGTAGCCCCTACCTCCAAGAGACCCAGTACTTC. This translates into CASSSPYLQETQYF.

This rearrangement joins TRBV5-6 to TRBJ1-2; a weak D match, TRBD1 (6 bases). V was trimmed by 7 bases and J by 4 bases, leaving 14 bases between them. The V gene's germline CDR1 is SGHDT and CDR2 YYEEEE. CDR3 size: 13 residues. CDR3 protein: CASSVGGGYGYTF. In DNA, the CDR3 is TGTGCCAGCTCAGTCGGAGGGGGCTATGGCTACACCTTC.

V gene TRBV19 combines with J gene TRBJ2-7; no definite D call. V lost 7 bases to trimming and J lost 4 bases, with 14 bases between them. Germline-derived CDR1 and CDR2 are LNHDA and SQIVND (reference sequence). The CDR3 extends over 13 amino acids. CDR3: CASTPSNKYEQYF. CDR3 coding DNA: TGTGCCAGTACTCCTTCAAACAAGTACGAGCAGTACTTC.

The rearrangement uses TRBV5-1 and TRBJ2-7; a possible D gene is TRBD2 (5 bases). Trimming took 5 bases from V and 4 from J, leaving 19 bases between them. Looked up from germline, CDR1 is SGHRS and CDR2 is YFSETQ. This CDR3 is 15 amino acids long. CDR3 residues: CASRWLLGRDYEQYF. The CDR3 coding sequence is TGCGCCAGCAGGTGGCTCTTGGGGAGAGATTACGAGCAGTACTTC.

This chain joins TRBV30 and TRBJ1-6; no clear D gene. Germline V gene data show CDR1 as GTSNPN and CDR2 as SVGIG (reference sequence). V was trimmed by 0 bases and J by 9 bases, leaving 9 bases between them. The CDR3 spans 13 residues. The CDR3 is CAWSVSGISPLHF. The CDR3, as DNA: TGTGCCTGGAGTGTATCTGGGATTTCACCCCTCCACTTT.

V gene TRBV3-1 (or the pseudogene TRBV3-2) combines with J gene TRBJ1-2; possible D gene TRBD1, 5 bases. Germline V gene sequence: CDR1 LGHDT, CDR2 YNNKEL (reference sequence). Trimming pared 2 bases from V and 7 bases from J, leaving 17 bases between. The CDR3 extends over 15 amino acids. CDR3: CASSQLSQTGLGYTF. The CDR3 DNA sequence: TGTGCCAGCAGCCAATTGTCCCAGACGGGACTTGGCTACACCTTC.

The V and J genes are TRBV5-6 and TRBJ1-1, with 8 bases matching TRBD1. V trimming: 4 bases; J trimming: 5 bases; junction bases outside the gene matches: 7. The germline V gene has CDR1 SGHDT and CDR2 YYEEEE. The CDR3 loop spans 14 amino acids. The CDR3 DNA sequence: TGTGCCAGCAGCCGCACGGACAGGGAAACTGAAGCTTTCTTT. Translation gives CASSRTDRETEAFF.